This T cell receptor (beta chain) was sequenced during a study of spatial heterogeneity in lung cancer. The overall study: Consistently, beta-chain sequences turned up in larger numbers than alpha-chain sequences did. From matched bulk RNA-seq came a T cell module score, which showed a strong correlation with TCR transcript counts in tumor regions.

V was shortened by 5 bases and J by 4 bases, with 11 bases between the two germline ends. The CDR3 runs 13 residues. TCRdb reprocessed the 5' RACE reads via MiXCR and lists one record per CDR3 protein. Here the sample spans about 1,100 distinct CDR3 sequences, 18% being singletons. As to time point: sample taken at primary tumor resection. Donation came from about 72 patients with untreated early-stage non-small cell lung cancer. Notes on this clonotype: Its antigen is not identified.

Study-wide points: For expanded intratumoral alpha and beta TCRs, counts tracked tumor mutation counts.

The sequence was collected from a male donor with early-stage non-small cell lung cancer. The sample here was lung tumor tissue, taken at surgery. The chain joins TRBV12-3 or TRBV12-4 to TRBJ1-2, with D maybe TRBD1 (6 bases). CDR3 sequence (DNA): TGTGCCAGCAGTCCGGGACACCTCTATGGCTACACCTTC. The encoded protein is CASSPGHLYGYTF.